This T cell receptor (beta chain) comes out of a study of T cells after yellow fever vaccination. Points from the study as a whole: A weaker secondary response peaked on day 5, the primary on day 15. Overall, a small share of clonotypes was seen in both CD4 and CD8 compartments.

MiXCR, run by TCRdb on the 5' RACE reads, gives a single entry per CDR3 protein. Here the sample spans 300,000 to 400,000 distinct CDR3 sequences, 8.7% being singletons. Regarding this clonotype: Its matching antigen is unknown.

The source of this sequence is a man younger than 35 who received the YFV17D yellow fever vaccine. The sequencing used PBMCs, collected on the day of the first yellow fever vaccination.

The CDR3 sequence: CATGGGPTGELFF. The CDR3, as DNA: TGTGCCACCGGGGGGGGCCCCACCGGGGAGCTGTTTTTT. The chain employs TRBV24-1 and TRBJ2-2; possibly TRBD2 for D (7 bases). The CDR3 contains 13 residues. Trimming shortened V by 9 bases and J by 4 bases, and 11 bases separated the two germline ends. CDR1 and CDR2 from the germline V gene are KGHDR and SFDVKD.